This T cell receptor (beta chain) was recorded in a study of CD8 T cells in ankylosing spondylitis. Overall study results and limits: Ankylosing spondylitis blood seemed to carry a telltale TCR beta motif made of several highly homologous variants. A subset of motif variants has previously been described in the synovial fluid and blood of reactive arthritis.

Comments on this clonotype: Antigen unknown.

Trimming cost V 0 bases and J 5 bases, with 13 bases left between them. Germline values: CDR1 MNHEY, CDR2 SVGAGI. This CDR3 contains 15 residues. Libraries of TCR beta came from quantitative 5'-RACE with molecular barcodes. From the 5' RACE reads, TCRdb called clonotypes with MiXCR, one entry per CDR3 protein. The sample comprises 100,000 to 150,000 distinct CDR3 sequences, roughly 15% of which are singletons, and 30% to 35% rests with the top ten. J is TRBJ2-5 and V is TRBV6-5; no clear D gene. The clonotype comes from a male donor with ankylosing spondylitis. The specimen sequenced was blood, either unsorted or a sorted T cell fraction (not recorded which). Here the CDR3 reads CASSYSNPGGETQYF. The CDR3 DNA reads TGTGCCAGCAGTTACTCGAATCCAGGTGGGGAGACCCAGTACTTC.